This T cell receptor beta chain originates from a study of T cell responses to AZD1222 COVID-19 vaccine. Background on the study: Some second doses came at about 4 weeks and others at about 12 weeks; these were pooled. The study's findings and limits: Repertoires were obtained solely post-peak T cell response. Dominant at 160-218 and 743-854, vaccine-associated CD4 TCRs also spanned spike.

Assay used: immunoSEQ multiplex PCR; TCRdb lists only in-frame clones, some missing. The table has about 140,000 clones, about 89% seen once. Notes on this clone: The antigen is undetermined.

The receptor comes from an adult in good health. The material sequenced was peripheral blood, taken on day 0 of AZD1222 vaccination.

CDR3 sequence reads: CASSNMDHLAKNIQYF. The CDR3, as DNA: TGTGCCAGCAGCAATATGGACCACTTAGCCAAAAACATTCAGTACTTC. The chain employs TRBV7-8 and TRBJ2-4; no clear D. Germline V gives CDR1 SGHVS, CDR2 FQNEAQ. The CDR3 has 16 residues. Deletions cut 5 bases from V and 0 bases from J, with 14 bases between.